This TCR beta chain was recovered during a study of beta chain features in type 1 diabetes. The study's findings and limits: Moderately but significantly shorter TCRB CDR3s were found in Type 1 diabetes patients in all four CD4+ subsets.

V shed 4 bases and J shed 4 bases, with 7 bases lying between them. The CDR3 consists of 11 residues. CDR1 and CDR2 from the germline V gene are GTSNPN and SVGIG (reference sequence). This clone came up a few times. As yet, its antigen is unknown. Without exception, sorted populations had purity beyond 95%. Every bit of the isolated RNA underwent reverse transcription, so sequencing read expressed TCRB transcripts. Clones were read by immunoSEQ multiplex PCR, and TCRdb kept only the in-frame ones, dropping some. The sample consists of around 310,000 clones, about 13% of them appearing once. The gene calls are TRBV30 and TRBJ1-1; D uncertain. This clonotype originated in a woman in her late teens or twenties with type 1 diabetes. Sample: naive CD4+ T cells from blood. CDR3 DNA: TGTGCCTGGACCGGGTCCACTGAAGCTTTCTTT. Protein sequence: CAWTGSTEAFF.